This TCR beta chain was sequenced for a study of blood T cell repertoires in COVID-19 (TCRdb year 2020). About the study as a whole: Samples covering the acute and convalescent phases of COVID-19 were provided by collaborators in the United States, Italy and Spain. The material from the prospective study consisted of cDNA or gDNA derived from T cells, B-cell-depleted T cells, or PBMCs. Deeply sampled blood TCRbeta repertoires from subjects exposed to, actively infected with, or recovered from COVID-19 were included in the dataset. The repertoires were released in a freely available public database meant as a resource for research on the immune response to SARS-CoV-2. Samples came from the ongoing ImmuneRACE study (first 160 participants) plus 1,254 subjects from 6 global collaborators. A de-identified subject ID, COVID-19 status, age in years and sex were almost always included in the sample metadata. Where HLA class I and class II types were available, the types were taken from metadata supplied by the sample provider, not from assay-based typing.

CDR1 is given as SGHRS and CDR2 as YFSETQ, both from the germline V gene. V is cut by 0 bases and J by 8 bases, and the space between the germline ends is 15 bases. The CDR3 starts with the cysteine, ends with the phenylalanine, and has 15 residues. Only CDR3 DNA remains: 45 bases, in frame from the first base. Enrolling through a virtual design, the prospective study's participants ranged in age from roughly 18 to 95 years and lived across 24 United States geographic areas. To assign participants to cohorts, the prospective study relied on clinical history that participants themselves reported in a screening survey and a study questionnaire. Recovered participants in ImmuneRACE Cohort 3 were defined by two consecutive negative NP/OP PCR tests, clearance by a healthcare professional, or resolution of symptoms. In the prospective study, whole blood, serum and a nasopharyngeal or oropharyngeal swab were collected from each participant by mobile phlebotomists. Prospective study participants could optionally give additional blood draws and questionnaires over an approximately two-month period. Blood samples from the prospective study were shipped frozen or at room temperature prior to DNA extraction.

About this clone itself: The clone's antigen remains unknown. Base quality data are lacking; no much larger clone is found one base away.

Overall results and qualifications from the work: The amount of clinical and demographic metadata varied by source and participant and was provided uncurated.

TCRbeta CDR3 regions were amplified from genomic DNA using the immunoSEQ Assay, a bias-controlled multiplex PCR. From the authors' description of their analysis: Within the assay, amplification of reference gene primers was used to estimate how many nucleated cells each sample contained. Sequence reads were collapsed and filtered to measure the absolute abundance of every unique TCRbeta CDR3 rearrangement. For each sample, productive Simpson clonality was calculated as the square root of Simpson's diversity index across productive rearrangements. This is the immuneACCESS table as TCRdb keeps it, with only in-frame sequences that have V and J called. A part of the clones is gone; compared with another copy, unresolved V genes explain less than half, and the rest is unexplained. V and J calls and clone size follow that table, whereas D and trimming were derived from the DNA. Across this sample there are approximately 450,000 clones, with 75% to 90% seen only once. 1.1% of the sample is held by the ten biggest clonotypes.

The sequence was obtained from a man aged 25-45 years who had recovered from COVID-19. The material sequenced was PBMCs or T cells enriched from blood (not recorded which). In this chain, TRBV5-1 is recombined with TRBJ2-1, with a tentative D gene TRBD1 over 5 matching bases. The nucleotides are TGCGCCAGCAGCTTGGCGGCGCAGGGTGGGCATGAGCAGTTCTTC. It translates as CASSLAAQGGHEQFF.